Below, 27 T cell receptor beta chains from the same sample are listed, as sequenced in a study of T cell repertoires in cytomegalovirus infection (dated 2019 in TCRdb). The sample was run on an Illumina HiSeq 1500. TCRdb itself trimmed the public reads at Q25 with fastp, ran MiXCR and retained productive beta chains. Every CDR3 protein is listed once, alongside the most common genes and DNA of its rows. This sample gives 85,000 to 130,000 distinct CDR3 sequences in total; about 25% of them show up just once. Clones ranked in the top ten supply around 42% of the sample. Sequenced sample: CD8+ T cells from PBMCs. The origin of the receptors is a human donor in good health (CMV status not recorded). Some clones in this sample may be carry-over from other donors' samples.

The count of this clonotype is one. V is TRBV19 and J is TRBJ2-7; D is perhaps TRBD2 (5 bases). The V and J ends lost 0 bases and 9 bases respectively, with 12 bases between them. The germline V gene encodes CDR1 LNHDA and CDR2 SQIVND (reference sequence). CDR3 length: 13 amino acids. The CDR3 is CASSIDSRSGQYF. The CDR3 coding sequence is TGTGCCAGTAGTATAGATTCGAGAAGCGGGCAGTACTTC.

The table lists this clonotype with many counts. The chain has TRBV12-3 or TRBV12-4 and TRBJ2-5; D unclear. V was pared by 3 bases and J by 4 bases, with 6 bases between. The CDR3 has 12 residues. The CDR3 DNA reads as TGTGCCAGCAGTTTTTCAGGAGAGACCCAGTACTTC. Translation gives CASSFSGETQYF.

This clonotype was seen repeatedly, ten times or more. The rearrangement joins TRBV7-2 to TRBJ2-7, with 12 bases lining up with TRBD2. V shed 4 bases and J 3 bases; nucleotides not matched to a gene: 4. Germline values: CDR1 SGHTA, CDR2 FQGNSA. The CDR3 runs 15 residues. CDR3 in DNA: TGTGCCAGCAGCTCCTTGACTAGCGGGGGCTACGAGCAGTACTTC. Protein sequence: CASSSLTSGGYEQYF.

This clonotype was counted a few times. V usage is TRBV3-1 and J usage is TRBJ2-5; no firm D call. This CDR3 has 16 amino acids. Trimming took off 0 bases at V and 5 bases at J, with 16 bases between the two ends. Germline lookup yields CDR1 LGHDT and CDR2 YNNKEL (reference sequence). The CDR3 is CASSQEFGRTSETQYF. The DNA for the CDR3 is TGTGCCAGCAGCCAAGAGTTCGGCAGGACCTCCGAGACCCAGTACTTC.

The chain combines TRBV2 with TRBJ1-1; unclear D gene. Germline V gene lookup returns CDR1 SNHLY and CDR2 FYNNEI. Trimming left V 3 bases short and J 2 bases short, with 10 bases between. There are 14 residues in the CDR3. Here the CDR3 DNA reads TGTGCCAGCAGTGAGGCTGACTTTAACACTGAAGCTTTCTTT. This sequence encodes CASSEADFNTEAFF.

This clonotype was detected many times. V and J are TRBV2 and TRBJ1-6; D perhaps matches TRBD1 (5 bases). The germline gives CDR1 SNHLY, CDR2 FYNNEI. Between the trimmed V and J ends, which lost 3 bases and 9 bases, there was a span of 15 bases. The CDR3 consists of 15 residues. CDR3 bases: TGTGCCAGCAGTGAGAGAGGGCCGAGGGGTTCACCCCTCCACTTT. It translates to CASSERGPRGSPLHF.

There are a few counts of this clonotype. This chain links TRBV27 with TRBJ1-2; D uncertain. The length of the CDR3 is 16 residues. Trimming cost V 5 bases and J 2 bases, with 18 bases left between them. The germline V gene has CDR1 MNHEY and CDR2 SMNVEV (reference sequence). CDR3 region: CASSPTRWASNYGYTF. The CDR3 DNA is TGTGCCAGCAGTCCGACCCGATGGGCATCCAACTATGGCTACACCTTC.

At least ten counts were recorded for this clonotype. The chain employs TRBV7-2 and TRBJ2-5, with TRBD2 as a possible D gene (5 bases). Germline V gene data show CDR1 as SGHTA and CDR2 as FQGNSA. The ends were cut back, 2 bases at V and 7 bases at J, with 11 bases in the middle. The CDR3 spans 13 residues. In nucleotides, the CDR3 is TGTGCCAGCAGCTTACCCGGCGGGCGGACCCAGTACTTC. Its translation is CASSLPGGRTQYF.

This rearrangement joins TRBV7-2 to TRBJ1-4; D not certain. V lost 5 bases and J lost 0, with 10 bases in between. From germline, CDR1 is SGHTA and CDR2 FQGNSA. The CDR3 spans 15 residues. CDR3 coding DNA: TGTGCCAGCAGCCTCGAGCGTGCAACTAATGAAAAACTGTTTTTT. Its translation is CASSLERATNEKLFF.

The rearrangement joins TRBV12-5 to TRBJ2-3; 8 nucleotides align to TRBD2. After removal of 3 bases from V and 1 base from J, the junction contained 3 bases not matched to a gene. The CDR3 totals 15 residues. Per germline, CDR1 LGHNT and CDR2 FRNRAP. This chain's CDR3 is CASGFQAGGTDTQYF. For the CDR3, the DNA is TGTGCTAGTGGTTTTCAAGCGGGAGGCACAGATACGCAGTATTTT.

The V gene is TRBV5-1, the J gene TRBJ2-1, with D unclear. The germline V gene has CDR1 SGHRS and CDR2 YFSETQ. Trimming cost V 0 bases and J 2 bases, with 9 bases left between them. The CDR3 loop spans 15 amino acids. This CDR3 reads CASSLEGTAYNEQFF. The CDR3 coding sequence is TGCGCCAGCAGCTTGGAGGGAACGGCCTACAATGAGCAGTTCTTC.

The chain combines TRBV4-1 with TRBJ1-1; D not certain. The CDR3 covers 14 residues. Trimming took 1 base from V and 4 from J, leaving 10 bases between them. The germline gives CDR1 MGHRA, CDR2 YSYEKL. The CDR3 protein is CASSQGDRSTEAFF. The CDR3 nucleotides read TGCGCCAGCAGCCAAGGCGATAGGAGCACTGAAGCTTTCTTT.

The gene calls are TRBV7-9 and TRBJ2-1, with 7 bases fitting TRBD1. This CDR3 contains 16 residues. The germline CDR1 and CDR2 sequences are SEHNR and FQNEAQ (reference sequence). J was trimmed by 1 base and V by 5 bases; bases with no gene match: 8. Here the CDR3 reads CASSGRQGSSYNEQFF. CDR3 nucleotides: TGTGCCAGCAGCGGACGACAGGGATCTTCCTACAATGAGCAGTTCTTC. The full variable domain, in which reference TRBV7-9 and TRBJ2-1 provide the parts outside the CDR3, is DTGVSQNPRHKITKRGQNVTFRCDPISEHNRLYWYRQTLGQGPEFLTYFQNEAQLEKSRLLSDRFSAERPKGSFSTLEIQRTEQGDSAMYLCASSGRQGSSYNEQFFGPGTRLTVL.

This clonotype was observed a few times. The chain has TRBV2 and TRBJ2-5; 9 nucleotides align to TRBD2. The CDR3 spans 15 residues. The ends lost 9 bases at V and 4 bases at J; junction bases unmatched: 12. Germline CDR1 is SNHLY and CDR2 is FYNNEI. CDR3 loop: CARLWGLAGGETQYF. The DNA of the CDR3 is TGTGCCAGACTATGGGGACTAGCCGGTGGAGAGACCCAGTACTTC.

This clonotype was observed many times. The chain uses TRBV7-6 and TRBJ1-5, with D maybe TRBD1 (6 bases). The germline gives CDR1 SGHVS, CDR2 FNYEAQ. Trimming took 2 bases from V and 1 from J, leaving 12 bases between them. This CDR3 contains 16 residues. The CDR3 reads CASSLYIGGSNQPQHF. In DNA form, the CDR3 reads TGTGCCAGCAGCTTATATATAGGGGGAAGCAATCAGCCCCAGCATTTT.

At least ten counts were recorded for this clonotype. The V call is TRBV12-3 or TRBV12-4, the J call TRBJ1-5; D is perhaps TRBD1 (5 bases). The CDR3 is 15 residues long. Deletions cut 3 bases from V and 3 bases from J, with 12 bases between. Here the CDR3 DNA reads TGTGCCAGCAGTTTCGTCCAGGGACTCAATCAGCCCCAGCATTTT. Translated: CASSFVQGLNQPQHF.

In this sample, this clonotype turned up once. The rearrangement uses TRBV12-3 or TRBV12-4 and TRBJ2-1; 9 bases map to TRBD1. The V segment lost 2 bases and the J segment 9 bases; nucleotides outside the gene matches: 2. The CDR3 totals 13 residues. The CDR3 is CASSLRQGGEQFF. The DNA of the CDR3 is TGTGCCAGCAGTTTACGACAGGGGGGTGAGCAGTTCTTC.

The rearrangement joins TRBV9 to TRBJ2-5; D may be TRBD2 (6 bases). Trimming took 3 bases from V and 5 from J, leaving 14 bases between them. The CDR3 covers 14 residues. CDR1 is SGDLS, CDR2 YYNGEE, per germline. In DNA form, the CDR3 reads TGTGCCAGCAGCGGAACCGGGACTCGCGAGACCCAGTACTTC. Translating it yields CASSGTGTRETQYF.

This clonotype counts as medium-sized (0.01 to 0.1%). The rearrangement links TRBV5-5 to TRBJ2-3, with D perhaps matching TRBD2 (7 bases). Trimming stripped 4 bases from V and 4 bases from J, with 13 bases between. The CDR3 runs to 14 residues. Germline CDR1 is SGHKS and CDR2 is YYEKEE (reference sequence). The CDR3 DNA is TGTGCCAGCAGCCTGCGGGGGCCCCCAGATACGCAGTATTTT. As protein: CASSLRGPPDTQYF.

The chain carries TRBV7-9 and TRBJ2-7, with 8 bases fitting TRBD2. Trimming removed 2 bases from V and 0 bases from J; junction bases left unmatched: 6. The CDR3 sequence is 16 residues long. Germline V gene data show CDR1 as SEHNR and CDR2 as FQNEAQ (reference sequence). CDR3 in amino acids: CASSLMTSASSYEQYF. CDR3 nucleotide sequence: TGTGCCAGCAGCTTAATGACTAGCGCTAGCTCCTACGAGCAGTACTTC.

The rearrangement links TRBV30 to TRBJ2-7; 8 bases map to TRBD1. V trimming: 2 bases; J trimming: 3 bases; junction bases outside the gene matches: 9. The CDR3 contains 15 residues. CDR1 and CDR2 (germline): GTSNPN, SVGIG (reference sequence). The CDR3 spells CAWSSDREIYYEQYF. CDR3 DNA: TGTGCCTGGAGTTCGGACAGGGAGATTTACTACGAGCAGTACTTC.

For the CDR3, the DNA is TGCAGCGTTAACAGGGGAACTGAAGCTTTCTTT. This codes for CSVNRGTEAFF. The V gene is TRBV29-1, the J gene TRBJ1-1, with TRBD1 matching 7 bases. V was clipped by 5 bases and J by 5 bases; unmatched bases: 2. This CDR3 region has 11 residues. Looked up from germline, CDR1 is SQVTM and CDR2 is ANQGSEA.

There are many counts of this clonotype. The chain joins TRBV12-3 or TRBV12-4 to TRBJ1-1; no firm D call. The CDR3 has 15 residues. Trimming cost V 3 bases and J 0 bases, with 11 bases left between them. CDR3 in DNA: TGTGCCAGCAGTTTTAGAACAGAGATGAACACTGAAGCTTTCTTT. This translates into CASSFRTEMNTEAFF.

V gene TRBV28 combines with J gene TRBJ2-7; D unclear. Deletions cut 6 bases from V and 2 bases from J, with 8 bases between. The CDR3 is 12 residues long. CDR1 is MDHEN, CDR2 SYDVKM, per germline. The CDR3 DNA follows: TGTGCCAGCAGCCAGAGACCCTACGAGCAGTACTTC. Protein sequence: CASSQRPYEQYF.

On this clonotype: A much bigger clone sits one base away, suggesting this may be a read error. The rearrangement uses TRBV7-2 and TRBJ2-7; D perhaps matches TRBD2 (5 bases). V was clipped by 2 bases and J by 3 bases, with 14 bases between them. Germline V CDR1 and CDR2: SGHTA, FQGNSA. This CDR3 has 15 residues. This CDR3 is CASSLFGGCVYEQYF. As DNA, the CDR3 is TGTGCCAGCAGCTTATTCGGCGGGTGTGTCTACGAGCAGTACTTC.

V is TRBV12-3 or TRBV12-4 and J is TRBJ2-1; D may be TRBD1 or TRBD2 (6 bases each). V was clipped by 6 bases and J by 7 bases, with 22 bases between them. The length of the CDR3 is 16 residues. CDR3 bases: TGTGCCAGCAGCCCCACCTTCCGGGGGCTAGGAAATGAGCAGTTCTTC. It codes for CASSPTFRGLGNEQFF.

This clonotype turned up a few times. The chain uses TRBV12-5 and TRBJ1-2; D is unclear. Germline V CDR1 and CDR2: LGHNT, FRNRAP. This CDR3 has 14 residues. V was pared by 5 bases and J by 3 bases, with 13 bases between. CDR3 loop: CASGQGLGDYGYTF. Written as DNA, the CDR3 is TGTGCTAGTGGTCAAGGACTTGGGGACTATGGCTACACCTTC.